Listed below are T cell receptor beta chains from one sample, sequenced in a study of cytomegalovirus exposure and HLA in healthy donors. Assay used: immunoSEQ multiplex PCR; TCRdb lists only in-frame clones, some missing. The sample consists of 100,000 to 150,000 clones, 75% to 90% of them appearing once. Source material: PBMCs. Receptor source: a woman aged 40-49 years in good health and CMV-seropositive. Each CDR3 is given with its conserved first and last residue. Each record gives: V gene, CDR3 length, D gene, clone size, J gene, CDR3 protein, CDR3 DNA. D genes are given only for firm matches. The size of a clone is reported for some rows only, either as once, few or many, or as a class for expanded clones.

TRBV7-9	15	-	few	TRBJ2-7	CASSIGLLPTYEQYF	TGTGCCAGCAGCATTGGACTTCTCCCTACCTACGAGCAGTACTTC
TRBV5-1	12	-	once	TRBJ2-2	CASSLISGELFF	TGCGCCAGCAGTTTGATCTCCGGGGAGCTGTTTTTT
TRBV10-1	13	-	few	TRBJ1-4	CASRRQVNEKLFF	TGCGCCAGCAGGCGTCAGGTTAATGAAAAACTGTTTTTT
TRBV7-8	15	TRBD2	-	TRBJ2-4	CASSDSGGIKNIQYF	TGTGCCAGCAGCGATAGCGGGGGGATCAAAAACATTCAGTACTTC
TRBV6-5	11	-	-	TRBJ1-1	CASSRDTEAFF	TGTGCCAGCAGTCGGGACACTGAAGCTTTCTTT
TRBV7-6	16	-	-	TRBJ2-1	CASSNQPAGHYNEQFF	TGTGCCAGCAGCAACCAGCCAGCGGGACACTACAATGAGCAGTTCTTC
TRBV7-9	15	TRBD1	-	TRBJ1-1	CASSSPTGLDTEAFF	TGTGCCAGCAGCTCCCCGACAGGGCTGGACACTGAAGCTTTCTTT
TRBV7-8	16	-	once	TRBJ1-4	CASSLNGQGTNEKLFF	TGTGCCAGCAGCTTAAATGGGCAGGGAACTAATGAAAAACTGTTTTTT
TRBV6-5	15	TRBD1	-	TRBJ1-6	CASSRGTGGGSPLHF	TGTGCCAGCAGTCGAGGGACAGGGGGAGGCTCACCCCTCCACTTT
TRBV9	17	TRBD1	once	TRBJ2-2	CASSASTGVGPSGELFF	TGTGCCAGCAGCGCCTCAACAGGGGTGGGTCCTTCCGGGGAGCTGTTTTTT
TRBV2	14	TRBD1	-	TRBJ1-5	CASRTGQINQPQHF	TGTGCCAGCAGGACGGGACAGATCAATCAGCCCCAGCATTTT
TRBV19	12	-	few	TRBJ1-5	CASSPDYQPQHF	TGTGCCAGTAGTCCCGACTATCAGCCCCAGCATTTT
TRBV5-4	13	-	-	TRBJ2-5	CASSLPRVETQYF	TGTGCCAGCAGCTTGCCCAGGGTGGAGACCCAGTACTTC
TRBV27	15	-	-	TRBJ2-2	CASKAEGRNTGELFF	TGTGCCAGCAAGGCTGAAGGGAGAAACACCGGGGAGCTGTTTTTT
TRBV7-6	15	-	-	TRBJ1-1	CASSPKAGVNTEAFF	TGTGCCAGCAGCCCTAAGGCGGGGGTGAACACTGAAGCTTTCTTT
TRBV4-1	14	-	-	TRBJ2-3	CASSQPIRTDTQYF	TGCGCCAGCAGCCAACCCATTAGAACAGATACGCAGTATTTT
TRBV27	14	TRBD1	once	TRBJ1-2	CASSLSPGGCGYTF	TGTGCCAGCAGTTTATCACCAGGGGGCTGTGGCTACACCTTC
TRBV15	15	TRBD2	-	TRBJ2-7	CATSGRVPGIHEQYF	TGTGCCACCAGCGGGAGGGTCCCTGGGATCCACGAGCAGTACTTC
TRBV28	13	TRBD1	-	TRBJ2-7	CAIQGVPDYEQYF	TGTGCCATCCAGGGGGTCCCCGACTACGAGCAGTACTTC
TRBV15	16	TRBD2	-	TRBJ2-5	CATSSFSGRGEETQYF	TGTGCCACCAGCAGTTTTAGCGGGAGAGGGGAAGAGACCCAGTACTTC
TRBV7-9	15	-	-	TRBJ1-1	CASSFDRPSLTEAFF	TGTGCCAGCAGCTTTGACAGACCCTCCCTGACTGAAGCTTTCTTT
TRBV19	16	TRBD1	-	TRBJ1-2	CASRSGTGPNNYGYTF	TGTGCCAGTAGATCCGGGACAGGCCCCAATAACTATGGCTACACCTTC
TRBV9	15	TRBD2	-	TRBJ2-5	CASSTGLADQETQYF	TGTGCCAGCAGCACGGGACTAGCGGACCAAGAGACCCAGTACTTC
TRBV2	16	-	-	TRBJ1-4	CASSVDGGSTNEKLFF	TGTGCCAGCAGTGTCGACGGGGGGTCAACTAATGAAAAACTGTTTTTT
TRBV9	15	TRBD2	-	TRBJ2-7	CASSFGTSGSDEQYF	TGTGCCAGCAGCTTCGGGACTAGCGGGAGCGACGAGCAGTACTTC
TRBV5-4	14	-	-	TRBJ1-1	CASSFGARDTEAFF	TGTGCCAGCAGCTTTGGGGCTAGGGACACTGAAGCTTTCTTT
TRBV7-9	15	-	once	TRBJ1-3	CASSPVGVSGNTIYF	TGTGCCAGCAGCCCCGTAGGGGTCTCTGGAAACACCATATATTTT
TRBV7-9	13	-	-	TRBJ2-7	CASSPDRAYEQYF	TGTGCCAGCAGCCCGGACAGAGCCTACGAGCAGTACTTC
TRBV9	12	-	many	TRBJ2-3	CASSPSTDTQYF	TGTGCCAGCAGCCCAAGCACAGATACGCAGTATTTT
TRBV11-2	14	TRBD1	-	TRBJ2-1	CASSLDRGLNEQFF	TGTGCCAGCAGCTTAGACAGGGGGCTTAATGAGCAGTTCTTC
TRBV7-6	15	TRBD1	-	TRBJ1-5	CASSSGQGRGQPQHF	TGTGCCAGCAGCTCCGGACAGGGCCGAGGACAGCCCCAGCATTTT
TRBV6-6	14	TRBD1	-	TRBJ1-2	CASSYVDRNNGYTF	TGTGCCAGCAGTTACGTGGACAGGAACAATGGCTACACCTTC
TRBV2	18	TRBD1	-	TRBJ2-7	CASSENFSWTGGIYEQYF	TGTGCCAGCAGTGAGAATTTTTCCTGGACAGGGGGCATTTACGAGCAGTACTTC
TRBV27	15	TRBD1	-	TRBJ1-2	CASSLYGQGFYGYTF	TGTGCCAGCAGTTTATACGGACAGGGCTTCTATGGCTACACCTTC
TRBV7-6	15	-	-	TRBJ1-3	CASSLETGSGNTIYF	TGTGCCAGCAGCTTAGAGACAGGCTCTGGAAACACCATATATTTT
TRBV18	12	-	few	TRBJ2-7	CASSPQGCEQYF	TGTGCCAGCTCACCACAGGGGTGCGAGCAGTACTTC
TRBV10-3	15	-	-	TRBJ2-5	CAISEFGGTEETQYF	TGTGCCATCAGTGAATTTGGGGGGACTGAAGAGACCCAGTACTTC
TRBV6-6	16	TRBD1	-	TRBJ1-1	CASSRRGQGRNTEAFF	TGTGCCAGCAGCCGCCGGGGACAGGGTCGGAACACTGAAGCTTTCTTT
TRBV15	12	-	few	TRBJ2-7	CATSTAQGDVDF	TGTGCCACCAGCACCGCCCAGGGTGACGTGGACTTC
TRBV4-3	15	TRBD1	-	TRBJ1-5	CASSQGQGASQPQHF	TGCGCCAGCAGCCAAGGTCAGGGGGCGAGTCAGCCCCAGCATTTT
TRBV19	13	-	once	TRBJ2-7	CASSIEQGYEQYF	TGTGCCAGTAGTATCGAACAGGGTTACGAGCAGTACTTC
TRBV27	14	TRBD1	-	TRBJ1-1	CASQGVRGNTEAFF	TGTGCCAGCCAGGGGGTTAGAGGGAACACTGAAGCTTTCTTT
TRBV6-6	15	TRBD1	-	TRBJ1-2	CASSYRGTADYGYTF	TGTGCCAGCAGTTACCGGGGGACAGCGGACTATGGCTACACCTTC
TRBV4-2	17	TRBD1	-	TRBJ2-6	CASSNPGTGAGANVLTF	TGTGCCAGCAGCAACCCCGGGACAGGGGCGGGGGCCAACGTCCTGACTTTC
TRBV5-1	14	TRBD1	once	TRBJ2-7	CASSLTGGRYEQYF	TGCGCCAGCAGCTTGACAGGGGGAAGGTACGAGCAGTACTTC
TRBV2	14	-	-	TRBJ1-4	CASRGDIYGEKLFF	TGTGCCAGCAGGGGGGACATCTACGGGGAAAAACTGTTTTTT
TRBV6-1	15	-	-	TRBJ1-4	CASSEAPDISGKLFF	TGTGCCAGCAGTGAAGCGCCGGACATTTCAGGAAAACTGTTTTTT
TRBV27	14	-	-	TRBJ2-3	CASSLVAATDTQYF	TGTGCCAGCAGTTTAGTAGCGGCCACAGATACGCAGTATTTT
TRBV6-1	13	-	-	TRBJ2-2	CASSENTSGELFF	TGTGCCAGCAGTGAAAACACAAGCGGGGAGCTGTTTTTT
TRBV7-8	17	-	once	TRBJ2-2	CASSLAGGTTNTGELFF	TGTGCCAGCAGCTTAGCGGGGGGAACAACGAACACCGGGGAGCTGTTTTTT
TRBV11-2	12	TRBD2	-	TRBJ2-7	CANSLGLKEQYF	TGTGCCAACAGCCTGGGACTAAAGGAGCAGTACTTC
TRBV18	14	-	few	TRBJ2-1	CASSPPIAAQEQFF	TGTGCCAGCTCACCTCCTATAGCGGCTCAAGAGCAGTTCTTC
TRBV2	13	TRBD2	-	TRBJ2-7	CARGTRDSYEQYF	TGTGCCAGAGGGACTAGGGACTCCTACGAGCAGTACTTC
TRBV7-3	13	TRBD1	-	TRBJ1-2	CASSTGTGYGYTF	TGTGCCAGCAGCACCGGGACAGGGTATGGCTACACCTTC
TRBV7-6	14	-	-	TRBJ1-1	CASSLWQGGTEAFF	TGTGCCAGCAGCTTATGGCAGGGCGGAACTGAAGCTTTCTTT
TRBV7-6	14	-	-	TRBJ2-5	CASSFGTFQETQYF	TGTGCCAGCAGCTTTGGCACCTTCCAAGAGACCCAGTACTTC